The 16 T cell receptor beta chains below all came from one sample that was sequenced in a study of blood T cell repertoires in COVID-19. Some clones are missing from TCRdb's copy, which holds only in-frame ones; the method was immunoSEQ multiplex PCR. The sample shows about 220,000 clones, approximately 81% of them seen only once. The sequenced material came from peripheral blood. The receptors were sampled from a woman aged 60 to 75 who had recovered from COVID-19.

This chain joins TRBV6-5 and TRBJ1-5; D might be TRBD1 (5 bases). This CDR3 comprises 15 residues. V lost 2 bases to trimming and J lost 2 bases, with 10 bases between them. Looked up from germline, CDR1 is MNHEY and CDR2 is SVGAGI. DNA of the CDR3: TGTGCCAGCAGTTACACATTGACAGGCAATCAGCCCCAGCATTTT. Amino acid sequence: CASSYTLTGNQPQHF.

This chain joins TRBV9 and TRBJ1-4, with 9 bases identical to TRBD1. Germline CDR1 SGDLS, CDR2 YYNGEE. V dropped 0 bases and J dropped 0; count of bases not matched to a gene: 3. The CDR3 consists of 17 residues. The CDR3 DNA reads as TGTGCCAGCAGCGTAGGGACAGGGGAGGCAACTAATGAAAAACTGTTTTTT. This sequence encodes CASSVGTGEATNEKLFF.

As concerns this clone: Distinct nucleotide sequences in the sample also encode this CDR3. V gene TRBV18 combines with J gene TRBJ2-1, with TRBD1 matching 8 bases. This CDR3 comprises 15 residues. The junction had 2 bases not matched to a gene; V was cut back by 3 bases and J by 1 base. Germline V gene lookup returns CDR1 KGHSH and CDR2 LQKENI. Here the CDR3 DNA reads TGTGCCAGCTCACCTGACAGGGGTTCCTACAATGAGCAGTTCTTC. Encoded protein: CASSPDRGSYNEQFF.

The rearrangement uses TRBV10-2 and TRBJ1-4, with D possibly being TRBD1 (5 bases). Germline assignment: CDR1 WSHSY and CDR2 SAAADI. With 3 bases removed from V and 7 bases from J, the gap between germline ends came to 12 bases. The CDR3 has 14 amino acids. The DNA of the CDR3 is TGCGCCAGCAGTGACTGGGGGGTTGGTGAAAAACTGTTTTTT. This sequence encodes CASSDWGVGEKLFF.

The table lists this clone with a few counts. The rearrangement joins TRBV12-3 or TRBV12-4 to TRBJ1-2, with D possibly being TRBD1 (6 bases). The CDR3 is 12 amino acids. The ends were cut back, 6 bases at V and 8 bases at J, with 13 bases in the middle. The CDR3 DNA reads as TGTGCCAGCAGCACAACAGGGTACGGCTACACCTTC. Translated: CASSTTGYGYTF.

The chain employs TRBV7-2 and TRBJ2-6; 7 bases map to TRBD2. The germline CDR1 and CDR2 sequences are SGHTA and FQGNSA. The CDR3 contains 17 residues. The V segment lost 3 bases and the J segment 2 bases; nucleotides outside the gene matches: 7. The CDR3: CASSLGGALAGANVLTF. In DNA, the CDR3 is TGTGCCAGCAGCTTGGGAGGGGCGTTGGCTGGGGCCAACGTCCTGACTTTC.

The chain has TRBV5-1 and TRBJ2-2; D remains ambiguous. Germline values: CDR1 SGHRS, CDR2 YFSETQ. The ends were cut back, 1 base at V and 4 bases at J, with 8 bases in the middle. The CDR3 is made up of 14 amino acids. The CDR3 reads CASSLSQVTGELFF. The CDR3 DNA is TGCGCCAGCAGCTTGAGCCAGGTCACCGGGGAGCTGTTTTTT.

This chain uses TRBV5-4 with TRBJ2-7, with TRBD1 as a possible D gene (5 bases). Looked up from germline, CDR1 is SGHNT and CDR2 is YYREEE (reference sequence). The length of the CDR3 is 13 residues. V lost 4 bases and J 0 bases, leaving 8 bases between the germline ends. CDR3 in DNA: TGTGCCAGCAGCCCAGGGATCTCCTACGAGCAGTACTTC. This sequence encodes CASSPGISYEQYF.

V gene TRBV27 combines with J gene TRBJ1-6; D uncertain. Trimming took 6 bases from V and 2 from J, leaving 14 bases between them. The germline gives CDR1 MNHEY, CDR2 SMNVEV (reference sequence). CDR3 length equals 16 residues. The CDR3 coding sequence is TGTGCCAGCAGCCCAGATGTGAGCGCCTATAATTCACCCCTCCACTTT. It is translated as CASSPDVSAYNSPLHF.

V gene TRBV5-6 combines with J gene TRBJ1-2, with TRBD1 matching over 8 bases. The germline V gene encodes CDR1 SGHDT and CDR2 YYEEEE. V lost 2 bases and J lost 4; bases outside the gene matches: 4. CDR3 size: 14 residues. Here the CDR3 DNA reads TGTGCCAGCAGCTTTCAGGGGGCGAGCTATGGCTACACCTTC. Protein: CASSFQGASYGYTF. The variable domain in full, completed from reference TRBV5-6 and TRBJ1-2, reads DAGVTQSPTHLIKTRGQQVTLRCSPKSGHDTVSWYQQALGQGPQFIFQYYEEEERQRGNFPDRFSGHQFPNYSSELNVNALLLGDSALYLCASSFQGASYGYTFGSGTRLTVV.

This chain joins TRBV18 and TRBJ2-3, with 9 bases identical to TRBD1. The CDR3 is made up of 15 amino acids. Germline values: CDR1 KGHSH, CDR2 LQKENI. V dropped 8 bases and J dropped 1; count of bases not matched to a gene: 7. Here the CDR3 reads CASHLGQGGTDTQYF. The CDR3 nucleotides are TGTGCCAGCCACCTGGGACAGGGAGGCACAGATACGCAGTATTTT.

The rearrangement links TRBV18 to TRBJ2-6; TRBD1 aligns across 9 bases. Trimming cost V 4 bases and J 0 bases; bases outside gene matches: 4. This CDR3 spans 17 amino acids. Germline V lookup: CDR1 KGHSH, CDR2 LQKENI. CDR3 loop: CASSQGQGDSGANVLTF. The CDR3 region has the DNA TGTGCCAGCTCACAGGGACAGGGCGACTCTGGGGCCAACGTCCTGACTTTC.

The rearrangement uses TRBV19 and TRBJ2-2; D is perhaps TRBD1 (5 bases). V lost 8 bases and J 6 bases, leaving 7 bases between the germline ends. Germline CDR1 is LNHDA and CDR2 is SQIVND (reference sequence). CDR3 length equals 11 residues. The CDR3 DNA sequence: TGTGCCAGTCAGGGCGCCGGGGAGCTGTTTTTT. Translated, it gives CASQGAGELFF.

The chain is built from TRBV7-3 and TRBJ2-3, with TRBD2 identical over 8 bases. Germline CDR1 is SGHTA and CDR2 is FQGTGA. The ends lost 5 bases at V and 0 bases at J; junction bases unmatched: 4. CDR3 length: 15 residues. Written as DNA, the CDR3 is TGTGCCAGCAGCCAGTCTAGCGGGAGCACAGATACGCAGTATTTT. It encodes CASSQSSGSTDTQYF.

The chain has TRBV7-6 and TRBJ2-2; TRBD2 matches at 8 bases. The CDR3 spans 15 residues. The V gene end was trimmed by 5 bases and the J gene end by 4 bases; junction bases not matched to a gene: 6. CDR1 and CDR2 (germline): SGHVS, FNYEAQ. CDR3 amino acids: CASSRGGPGTGELFF. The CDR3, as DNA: TGTGCCAGCAGCCGCGGGGGGCCAGGCACCGGGGAGCTGTTTTTT.

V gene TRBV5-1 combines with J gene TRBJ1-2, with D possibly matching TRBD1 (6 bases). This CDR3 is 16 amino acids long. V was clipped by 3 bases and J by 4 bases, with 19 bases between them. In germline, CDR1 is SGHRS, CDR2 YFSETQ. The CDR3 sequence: CASSWGTAGESYGYTF. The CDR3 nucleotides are TGCGCCAGCAGCTGGGGGACGGCAGGGGAAAGCTATGGCTACACCTTC.